The clone carrying this TCR beta chain was seen a few times. Its specificity is not known. TCRdb reprocessed the reads via MiXCR and lists one record per CDR3 protein. The sample holds 630,000 or so distinct CDR3 sequences, about 24% seen once. These data are taken from a study of T cell repertoires in cytomegalovirus infection. The wider study: CMV infection plus the matching HLA type was flagged by public TCR beta signatures.

V was trimmed by 3 bases and J by 2 bases, leaving 9 bases between them. This CDR3 has 14 residues. Germline values: CDR1 MDHEN, CDR2 SYDVKM. Study conclusions and caveats: Totalled public TCR beta family frequency picked out people who carried CMV plus the relevant HLA. HLA-C-restricted CMV-specific TCR beta clonotypes prevailed in the ex vivo response.

V is TRBV28 and J is TRBJ2-3, with no clear D. The receptor was derived from a human donor in good health (CMV status not recorded). Some clones in this sample may be carry-over from other donors' samples. The sequencing input was CD8+ T cells from PBMCs. The CDR3 nucleotides read TGTGCCAGCAGTTTCAATTCGCTCACAGATACGCAGTATTTT. Protein product: CASSFNSLTDTQYF.